The present entry profiles one T cell receptor beta chain with its context. Other DNA sequences in this sample translate to the same CDR3. These data belong to a study of shared clonotypes between healthy human individuals. Profiled with immunoSEQ multiplex PCR; TCRdb holds only in-frame clones, not every one. The sample carries some 680,000 clones, around 78% recorded once. Sequenced sample: memory CD4+ T cells sorted from blood. As for subset: CD45RA-negative fraction. This TCR came from a young woman in good health.

The CDR3 is CASSIRGSGETQYF. CDR3 sequence (DNA): TGTGCCAGTAGTATTCGGGGGAGCGGAGAGACCCAGTACTTC. The chain is built from TRBV19 and TRBJ2-5; weak D call: TRBD2 (6 bases). Trimming stripped 3 bases from V and 4 bases from J, with 12 bases between. CDR3 length equals 14 residues. Germline V gives CDR1 LNHDA, CDR2 SQIVND (reference sequence).